Reported below is one T cell receptor (beta chain). This clonotype was observed at least ten times. No antigen is known for it. Base qualities are not recorded, but no much larger clone differs from it by a single base. This sample is drawn from a study of early T cells in non-severe SARS-CoV-2 infection (TCRdb year 2021). Broadly, across the study: Because TCR sequencing was done on bulk RNA from unsorted whole blood, the alpha and beta chains could not be paired.

A case-control design nested within a healthcare worker cohort in London, UK, was used, with weekly nasopharyngeal swab PCR tests and blood sampling performed. Healthcare workers were recruited during the week of the UK lockdown, between 23 and 31 March 2020, and followed weekly for up to about 16 weeks. Library construction relied on 5' RACE. The instrument was a NextSeq 500. To correct for sequencing error and PCR bias, the TCR library protocol tagged individual cDNA molecules with unique molecular identifiers. Both TCR alpha and beta chains were sequenced, and tight co-correlation was observed between alpha and beta sequence abundances in each sample. The study's own analysis went as follows. V gene, J gene and CDR3 annotation of TCR sequences was performed with Decombinator V4. TCRs were defined as expanded if a significant change between any two time points was detected under a Poisson model with p below 0.0001. TCR abundances were normalised to the total number of TCRs sequenced per sample and were expressed as counts per million. MAIT TCRs were defined by TRAV1-2 paired with TRAJ12, TRAJ20 or TRAJ33, and iNKT TCRs by TRAV10 paired with TRAJ18. VDJdb, accessed on 1 November 2021, was searched for TCRs annotated for CMV, EBV and SARS-CoV-2, and TCRs annotated for more than one antigen were excluded. TCRdb reworked the public reads: Q25 trimming with fastp, MiXCR clone assembly, productive beta chains retained. Rows matching on CDR3 protein sequence are summarized as one entry with the most common DNA and genes. It is TCRdb's table, rather than the study itself, that gives the V and J calls and clone size. The sample yields under 30,000 distinct CDR3 sequences; 4.5% to 7% were counted once. The biggest ten clones account for roughly 2.5% of the sample.

General conclusions and limits of the study: VDJdb matching was skewed toward anti-spike CD8 responses, so virus-specific expansions were likely underestimated and private and CD4 specificities were missed.

Cut back by 0 bases and 0 bases, the V and J ends lie 6 bases apart. The germline V gene provides CDR1 LGHNA and CDR2 YSLEER. Its CDR3 holds 15 amino acids, cysteine through phenylalanine. CDR3 DNA only is kept here, 45 bases in frame from base 1. This receptor was obtained from an adult who was a healthcare worker with PCR-confirmed SARS-CoV-2 infection or an uninfected control (not recorded which). The V and J segments used are TRBV4-3 and TRBJ2-1; the D gene remains uncertain. The sequencing sample was made of whole blood. The CDR3 in this case is CASSQDRRSYNEQFF. The DNA sequence is TGCGCCAGCAGCCAAGATCGACGCTCCTACAATGAGCAGTTCTTC.